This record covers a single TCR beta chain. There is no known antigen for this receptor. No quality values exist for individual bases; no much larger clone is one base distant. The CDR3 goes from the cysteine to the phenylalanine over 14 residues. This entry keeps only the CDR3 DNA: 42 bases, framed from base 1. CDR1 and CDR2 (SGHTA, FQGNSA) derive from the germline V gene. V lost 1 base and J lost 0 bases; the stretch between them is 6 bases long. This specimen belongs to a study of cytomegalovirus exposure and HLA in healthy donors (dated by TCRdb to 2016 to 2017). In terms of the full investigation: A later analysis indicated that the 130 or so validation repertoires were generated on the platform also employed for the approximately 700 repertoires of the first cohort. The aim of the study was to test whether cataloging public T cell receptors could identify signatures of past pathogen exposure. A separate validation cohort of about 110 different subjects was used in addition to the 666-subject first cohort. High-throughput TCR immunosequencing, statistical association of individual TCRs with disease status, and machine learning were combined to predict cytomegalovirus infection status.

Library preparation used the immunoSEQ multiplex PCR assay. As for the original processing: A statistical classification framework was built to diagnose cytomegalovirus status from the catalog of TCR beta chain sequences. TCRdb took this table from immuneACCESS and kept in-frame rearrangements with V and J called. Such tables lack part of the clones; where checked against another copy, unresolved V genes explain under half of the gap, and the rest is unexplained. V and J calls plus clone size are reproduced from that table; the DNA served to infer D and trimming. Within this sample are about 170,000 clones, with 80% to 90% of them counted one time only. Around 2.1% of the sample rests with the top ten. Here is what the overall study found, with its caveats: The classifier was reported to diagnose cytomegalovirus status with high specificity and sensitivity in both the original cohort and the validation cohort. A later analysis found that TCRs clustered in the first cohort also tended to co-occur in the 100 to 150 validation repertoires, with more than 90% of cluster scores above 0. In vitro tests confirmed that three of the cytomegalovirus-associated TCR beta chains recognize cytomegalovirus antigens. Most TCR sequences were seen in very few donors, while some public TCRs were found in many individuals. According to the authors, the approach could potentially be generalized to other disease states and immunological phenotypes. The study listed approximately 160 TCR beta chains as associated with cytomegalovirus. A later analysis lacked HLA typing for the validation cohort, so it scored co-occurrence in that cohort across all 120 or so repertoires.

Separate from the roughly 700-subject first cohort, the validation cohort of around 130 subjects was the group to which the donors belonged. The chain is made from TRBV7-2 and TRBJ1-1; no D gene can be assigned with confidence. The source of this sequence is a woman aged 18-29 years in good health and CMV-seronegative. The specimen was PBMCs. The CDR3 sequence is CASSLGVMNTEAFF. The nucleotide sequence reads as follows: TGTGCCAGCAGCTTAGGCGTAATGAACACTGAAGCTTTCTTT.